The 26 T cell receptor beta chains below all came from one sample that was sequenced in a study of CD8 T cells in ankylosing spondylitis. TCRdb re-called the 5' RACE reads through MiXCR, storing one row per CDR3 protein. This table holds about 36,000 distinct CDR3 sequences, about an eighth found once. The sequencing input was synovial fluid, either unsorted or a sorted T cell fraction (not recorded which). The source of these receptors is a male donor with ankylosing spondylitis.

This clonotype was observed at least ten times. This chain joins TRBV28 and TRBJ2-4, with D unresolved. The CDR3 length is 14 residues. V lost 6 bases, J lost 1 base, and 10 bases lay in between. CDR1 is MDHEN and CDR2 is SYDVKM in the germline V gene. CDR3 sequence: CASSPIWAKNIQYF. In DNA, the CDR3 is TGTGCCAGCAGCCCTATCTGGGCCAAAAACATTCAGTACTTC.

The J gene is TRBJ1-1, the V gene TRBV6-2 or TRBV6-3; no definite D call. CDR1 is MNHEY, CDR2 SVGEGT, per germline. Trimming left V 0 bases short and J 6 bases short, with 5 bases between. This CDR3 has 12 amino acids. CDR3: CASSYSLAEAFF. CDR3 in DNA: TGTGCCAGCAGTTACTCTCTAGCTGAAGCTTTCTTT.

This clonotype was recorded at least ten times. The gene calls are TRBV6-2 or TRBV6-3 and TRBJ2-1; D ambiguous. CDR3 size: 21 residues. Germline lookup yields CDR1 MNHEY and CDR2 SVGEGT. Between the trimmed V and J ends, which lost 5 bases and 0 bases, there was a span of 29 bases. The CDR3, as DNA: TGTGCCAGCAGTCGTCGCCCGTGGGTGTGGGCCCCTCTCCACTCCTACAATGAGCAGTTCTTC. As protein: CASSRRPWVWAPLHSYNEQFF.

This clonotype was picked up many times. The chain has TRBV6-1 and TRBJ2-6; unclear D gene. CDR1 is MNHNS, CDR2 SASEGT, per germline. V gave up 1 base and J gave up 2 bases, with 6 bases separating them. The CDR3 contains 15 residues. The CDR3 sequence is CASSEVLAGANVLTF. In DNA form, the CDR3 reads TGTGCCAGCAGTGAAGTGCTAGCTGGGGCCAACGTCCTGACTTTC.

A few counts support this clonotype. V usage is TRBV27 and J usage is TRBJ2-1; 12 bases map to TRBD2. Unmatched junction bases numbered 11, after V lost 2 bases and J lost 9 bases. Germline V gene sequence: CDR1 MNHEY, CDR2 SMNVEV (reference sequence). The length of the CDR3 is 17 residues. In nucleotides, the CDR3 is TGTGCCAGCAGTTTAATTGGACTAGCGGGACCCGGTATTGAGCAGTTCTTC. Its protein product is CASSLIGLAGPGIEQFF.

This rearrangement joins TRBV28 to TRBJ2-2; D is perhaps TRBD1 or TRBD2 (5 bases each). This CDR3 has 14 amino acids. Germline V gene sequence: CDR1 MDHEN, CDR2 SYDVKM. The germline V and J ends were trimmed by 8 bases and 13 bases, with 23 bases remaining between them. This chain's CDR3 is CASQTGAAVYGLFF. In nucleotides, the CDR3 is TGTGCCAGCCAGACCGGGGCCGCGGTGTACGGGCTGTTTTTT.

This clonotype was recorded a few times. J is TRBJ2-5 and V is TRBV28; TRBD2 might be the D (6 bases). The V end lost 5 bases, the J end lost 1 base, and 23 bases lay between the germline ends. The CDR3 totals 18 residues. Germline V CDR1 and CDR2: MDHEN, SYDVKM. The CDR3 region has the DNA TGTGCCAGCAGTATAGGAACGGGAGAGCCGAGGGTCCAAGAGACCCAGTACTTC. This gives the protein CASSIGTGEPRVQETQYF.

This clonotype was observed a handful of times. CDR3 region: CASSIVAGLNTEAFF. In nucleotides, the CDR3 is TGTGCCAGTAGTATAGTGGCGGGGTTGAACACTGAAGCTTTCTTT. The V call is TRBV19, the J call TRBJ1-1; D uncertain. The germline gives CDR1 LNHDA, CDR2 SQIVND (reference sequence). The length of the CDR3 is 15 residues. Trimming removed 1 base at V and 0 bases at J, with 9 bases between.

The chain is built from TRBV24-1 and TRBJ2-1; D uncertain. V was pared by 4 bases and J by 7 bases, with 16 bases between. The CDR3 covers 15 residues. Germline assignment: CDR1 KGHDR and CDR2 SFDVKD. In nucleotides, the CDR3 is TGTGCCACCAGTGAGTCCAGTTTGGTGGGGAATGAGCAGTTCTTC. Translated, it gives CATSESSLVGNEQFF.

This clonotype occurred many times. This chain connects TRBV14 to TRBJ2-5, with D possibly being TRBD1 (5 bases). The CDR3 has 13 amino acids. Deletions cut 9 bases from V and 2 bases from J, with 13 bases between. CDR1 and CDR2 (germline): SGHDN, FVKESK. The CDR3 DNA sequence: TGTGCCAGTGCGAACAGGATGCAAGAGACCCAGTACTTC. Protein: CASANRMQETQYF.

CDR3 region: CASSPPEGREQYF. CDR3 sequence (DNA): TGTGCCAGCAGCCCGCCGGAGGGGCGCGAGCAGTACTTC. This chain uses TRBV7-9 with TRBJ2-7; maybe TRBD2 (6 bases). The CDR3 runs to 13 residues. V gave up 5 bases and J gave up 6 bases, with 14 bases separating them. CDR1 SEHNR and CDR2 FQNEAQ come from the germline V gene (reference sequence). Full variable domain (remainder filled in from reference TRBV7-9 and TRBJ2-7): DTGVSQNPRHKITKRGQNVTFRCDPISEHNRLYWYRQTLGQGPEFLTYFQNEAQLEKSRLLSDRFSAERPKGSFSTLEIQRTEQGDSAMYLCASSPPEGREQYFGPGTRLTVT.

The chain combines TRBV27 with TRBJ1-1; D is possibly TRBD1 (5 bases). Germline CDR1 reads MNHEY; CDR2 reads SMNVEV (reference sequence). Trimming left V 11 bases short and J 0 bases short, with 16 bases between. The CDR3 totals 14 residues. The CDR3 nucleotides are TGTGCCGGACGTCGGGGCCCCATGAACACTGAAGCTTTCTTT. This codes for CAGRRGPMNTEAFF.

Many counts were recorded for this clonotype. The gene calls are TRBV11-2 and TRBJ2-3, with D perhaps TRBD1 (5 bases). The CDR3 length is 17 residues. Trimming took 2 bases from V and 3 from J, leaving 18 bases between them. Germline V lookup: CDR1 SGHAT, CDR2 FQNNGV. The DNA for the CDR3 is TGTGCCAGCAGCTTATTAATTCCCAGGGCTTGGACAGATACGCAGTATTTT. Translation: CASSLLIPRAWTDTQYF.

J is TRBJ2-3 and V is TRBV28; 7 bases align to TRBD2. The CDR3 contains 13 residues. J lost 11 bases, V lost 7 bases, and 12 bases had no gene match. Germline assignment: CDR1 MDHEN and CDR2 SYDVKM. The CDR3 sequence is CASIDSLAVKQYF. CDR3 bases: TGTGCCAGCATAGACTCGCTAGCGGTAAAGCAGTATTTT. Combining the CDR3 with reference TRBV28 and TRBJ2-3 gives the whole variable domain DVKVTQSSRYLVKRTGEKVFLECVQDMDHENMFWYRQDPGLGLRLIYFSYDVKMKEKGDIPEGYSVSREKKERFSLILESASTNQTSMYLCASIDSLAVKQYFGPGTRLTVL.

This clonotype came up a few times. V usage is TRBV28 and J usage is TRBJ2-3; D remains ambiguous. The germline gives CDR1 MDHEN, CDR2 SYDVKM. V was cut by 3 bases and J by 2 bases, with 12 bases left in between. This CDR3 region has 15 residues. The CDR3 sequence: CASSFLYPVTDTQYF. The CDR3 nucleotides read TGTGCCAGCAGTTTTTTGTACCCGGTCACAGATACGCAGTATTTT. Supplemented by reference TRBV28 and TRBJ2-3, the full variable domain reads DVKVTQSSRYLVKRTGEKVFLECVQDMDHENMFWYRQDPGLGLRLIYFSYDVKMKEKGDIPEGYSVSREKKERFSLILESASTNQTSMYLCASSFLYPVTDTQYFGPGTRLTVL.

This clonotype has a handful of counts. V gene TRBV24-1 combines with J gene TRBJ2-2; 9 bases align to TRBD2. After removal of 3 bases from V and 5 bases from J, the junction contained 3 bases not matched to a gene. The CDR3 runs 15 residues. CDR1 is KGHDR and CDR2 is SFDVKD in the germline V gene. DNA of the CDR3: TGTGCCACCAGTGATCGACTAGCGGAAACCGGGGAGCTGTTTTTT. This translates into CATSDRLAETGELFF.

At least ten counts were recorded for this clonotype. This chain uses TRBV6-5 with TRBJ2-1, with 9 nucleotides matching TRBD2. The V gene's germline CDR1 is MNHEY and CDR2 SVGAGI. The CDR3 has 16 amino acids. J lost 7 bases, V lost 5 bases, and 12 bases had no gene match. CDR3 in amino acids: CASSPPGAGGRNEQFF. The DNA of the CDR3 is TGTGCCAGCAGTCCCCCAGGGGCGGGGGGGAGAAATGAGCAGTTCTTC.

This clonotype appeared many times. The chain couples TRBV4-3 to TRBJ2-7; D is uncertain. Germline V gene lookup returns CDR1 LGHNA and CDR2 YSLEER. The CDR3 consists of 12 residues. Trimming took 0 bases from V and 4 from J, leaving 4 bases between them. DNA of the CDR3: TGCGCCAGCAGCCAAGATGGTTACGAGCAGTACTTC. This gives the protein CASSQDGYEQYF.

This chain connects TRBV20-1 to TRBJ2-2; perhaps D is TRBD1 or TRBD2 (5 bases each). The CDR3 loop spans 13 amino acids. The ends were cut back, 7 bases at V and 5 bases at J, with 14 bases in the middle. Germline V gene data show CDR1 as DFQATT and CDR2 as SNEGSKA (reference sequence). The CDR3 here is CSVKLGETGELFF. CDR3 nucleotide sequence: TGCAGTGTCAAACTAGGGGAGACCGGGGAGCTGTTTTTT.

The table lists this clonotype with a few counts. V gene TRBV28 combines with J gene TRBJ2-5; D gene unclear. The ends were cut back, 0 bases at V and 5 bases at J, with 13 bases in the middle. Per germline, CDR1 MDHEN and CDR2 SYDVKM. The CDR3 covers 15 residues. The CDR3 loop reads CASSLWALTLETQYF. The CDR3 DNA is TGTGCCAGCAGTTTATGGGCTTTGACTTTGGAGACCCAGTACTTC.

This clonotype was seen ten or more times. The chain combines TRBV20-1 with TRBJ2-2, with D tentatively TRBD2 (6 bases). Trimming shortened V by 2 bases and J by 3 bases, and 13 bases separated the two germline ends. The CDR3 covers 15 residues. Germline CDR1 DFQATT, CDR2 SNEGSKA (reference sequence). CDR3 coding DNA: TGCAGTGCTAGATCCCTAGCGACAGACACCGGGGAGCTGTTTTTT. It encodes CSARSLATDTGELFF.

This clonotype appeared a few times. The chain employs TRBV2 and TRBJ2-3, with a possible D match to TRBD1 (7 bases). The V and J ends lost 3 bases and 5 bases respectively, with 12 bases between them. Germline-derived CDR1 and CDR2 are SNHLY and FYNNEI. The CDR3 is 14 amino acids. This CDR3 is CASSDQGGVDTQYF. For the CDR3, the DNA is TGTGCCAGCAGTGATCAGGGGGGAGTAGATACGCAGTATTTT. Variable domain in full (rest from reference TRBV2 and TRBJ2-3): EPEVTQTPSHQVTQMGQEVILRCVPISNHLYFYWYRQILGQKVEFLVSFYNNEISEKSEIFDDQFSVERPDGSNFTLKIRSTKLEDSAMYFCASSDQGGVDTQYFGPGTRLTVL.

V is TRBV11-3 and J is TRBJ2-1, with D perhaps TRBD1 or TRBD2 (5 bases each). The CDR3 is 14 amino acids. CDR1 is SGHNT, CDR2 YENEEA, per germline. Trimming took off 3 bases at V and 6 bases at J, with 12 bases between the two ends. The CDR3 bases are TGTGCCAGCAGCTTGAAGGGGAGATCCAATGAGCAGTTCTTC. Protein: CASSLKGRSNEQFF.

DNA for the CDR3: TGCGCCAGCAGCCAAGATCCGGGCTCCTACAATGAGCAGTTCTTC. This codes for CASSQDPGSYNEQFF. The V gene is TRBV4-3, the J gene TRBJ2-1; D is uncertain. V was shortened by 0 bases and J by 0 bases, with 6 bases between the two germline ends. The CDR3 runs to 15 residues. The germline V gene has CDR1 LGHNA and CDR2 YSLEER.

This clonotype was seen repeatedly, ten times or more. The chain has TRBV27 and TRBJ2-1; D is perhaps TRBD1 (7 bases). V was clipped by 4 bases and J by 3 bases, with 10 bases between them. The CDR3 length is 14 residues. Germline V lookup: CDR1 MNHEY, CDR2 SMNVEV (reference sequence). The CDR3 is CASSWGDSYNEQFF. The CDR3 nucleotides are TGTGCCAGCAGTTGGGGGGACAGCTACAATGAGCAGTTCTTC.

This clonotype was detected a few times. CDR3 nucleotide sequence: TGTGCCAGCAGCTCGGAACTCACAGATACGCAGTATTTT. Encoded protein: CASSSELTDTQYF. The V gene is TRBV11-2, the J gene TRBJ2-3; D ambiguous. This CDR3 spans 13 amino acids. The V gene's germline CDR1 is SGHAT and CDR2 FQNNGV. Deletions cut 4 bases from V and 2 bases from J, with 7 bases between.